One and the same sample provided the 15 T cell receptor beta chains below, sequenced in a study of blood T cell repertoires in COVID-19. Method: immunoSEQ multiplex PCR; TCRdb's copy keeps in-frame clones and lacks some. The repertoire holds under 250,000 clones, about 86% seen once, with around 10% in the top ten. Sequencing input: PBMCs or T cells enriched from blood (not recorded which). The receptor set was obtained from a woman aged 45-59 years with acute COVID-19.

V and J are TRBV18 and TRBJ2-5; 11 nucleotides agree with TRBD2. J gave up 5 bases and V 3 bases, and 8 bases lay outside the gene matches. The CDR3 contains 16 residues. Germline CDR1 KGHSH, CDR2 LQKENI. CDR3 amino acids: CASSPALAGEKETQYF. The CDR3, as DNA: TGTGCCAGCTCACCCGCACTAGCGGGAGAGAAGGAGACCCAGTACTTC.

This chain uses TRBV27 with TRBJ1-2, with TRBD1 as a possible D gene (6 bases). Trimming pared 5 bases from V and 6 bases from J, leaving 13 bases between. CDR3 length: 13 amino acids. The V gene's germline CDR1 is MNHEY and CDR2 SMNVEV (reference sequence). CDR3 in DNA: TGTGCCAGCAGTAAGTCAGGGGTGGATGGCTACACCTTC. Encoded protein: CASSKSGVDGYTF.

The chain is built from TRBV7-3 and TRBJ2-2; the D gene is possibly TRBD1 (6 bases). The CDR3 consists of 17 residues. With 2 bases removed from V and 4 bases from J, the gap between germline ends came to 17 bases. Germline V gene sequence: CDR1 SGHTA, CDR2 FQGTGA. The CDR3 sequence: CASSLGSPQGSTGELFF. The CDR3 DNA is TGTGCCAGCAGCTTAGGAAGCCCACAGGGCAGCACCGGGGAGCTGTTTTTT.

This rearrangement joins TRBV5-6 to TRBJ2-7; tentatively, D is TRBD1 (6 bases). The germline CDR1 and CDR2 sequences are SGHDT and YYEEEE. The CDR3 contains 14 residues. The V gene lost 0 bases and the J gene lost 5 bases, with 12 bases spanning the gap. DNA of the CDR3: TGTGCCAGCAGCTTGGAGGCAGGGGCTAACGAGCAGTACTTC. Its translation: CASSLEAGANEQYF.

The J gene is TRBJ1-1, the V gene TRBV18, with TRBD1 matching over 10 bases. The germline gives CDR1 KGHSH, CDR2 LQKENI. CDR3 length: 16 amino acids. V trimming: 3 bases; J trimming: 5 bases; junction bases outside the gene matches: 9. The CDR3 coding sequence is TGTGCCAGCTCACCTTTAACGCCGGGACAGGGGACTGAAGCTTTCTTT. Translation gives CASSPLTPGQGTEAFF. The full variable domain, in which reference TRBV18 and TRBJ1-1 provide the parts outside the CDR3, is NAGVMQNPRHLVRRRGQEARLRCSPMKGHSHVYWYRQLPEEGLKFMVYLQKENIIDESGMPKERFSAEFPKEGPSILRIQQVVRGDSAAYFCASSPLTPGQGTEAFFGQGTRLTVV.

The chain links TRBV5-1 to TRBJ2-5; the D gene is possibly TRBD2 (5 bases). Germline V gene lookup returns CDR1 SGHRS and CDR2 YFSETQ. The V end lost 0 bases, the J end lost 1 base, and 10 bases lay between the germline ends. The CDR3 contains 15 residues. In DNA form, the CDR3 reads TGCGCCAGCAGCTTGGCCCTCGGACTCCAAGAGACCCAGTACTTC. Translating it yields CASSLALGLQETQYF.

A single count supports this clone. The J gene is TRBJ2-1, the V gene TRBV5-1; 7 bases are shared with TRBD1. The CDR3 totals 17 residues. V lost 0 bases to trimming and J lost 4 bases; unmatched junction nucleotides: 10. From germline, CDR1 is SGHRS and CDR2 YFSETQ. The CDR3 here is CASSLEYGTAVYNEQFF. In DNA form, the CDR3 reads TGCGCCAGCAGCTTGGAGTACGGGACAGCGGTTTACAATGAGCAGTTCTTC.

The chain employs TRBV11-2 and TRBJ1-2; tentatively, D is TRBD1 (6 bases). V lost 4 bases and J lost 4, with 16 bases in between. CDR3 length equals 15 residues. Looked up from germline, CDR1 is SGHAT and CDR2 is FQNNGV. The CDR3 sequence is CASSSPGEQIYGYTF. In nucleotides, the CDR3 is TGTGCCAGCAGCTCCCCAGGGGAGCAAATCTATGGCTACACCTTC.

The rearrangement links TRBV6-4 to TRBJ1-1; the match to TRBD1 covers 7 bases. V lost 6 bases, J lost 1 base, and 5 bases stayed unmatched. Germline V gene lookup returns CDR1 MRHNA and CDR2 SNTAGT. This CDR3 is 14 amino acids long. The CDR3 sequence: CASSKTGTNTEAFF. In DNA, the CDR3 is TGTGCCAGCAGCAAGACAGGGACGAACACTGAAGCTTTCTTT.

The chain is built from TRBV5-4 and TRBJ2-7, with TRBD2 matching 8 bases. CDR3 length: 18 residues. V shed 2 bases and J 4 bases; nucleotides not matched to a gene: 17. CDR1 and CDR2 (germline): SGHNT, YYREEE (reference sequence). The CDR3 nucleotides are TGTGCCAGCAGCTTACGGACGGGGGGGTCCGGGAGAGTGTACGAGCAGTACTTC. Translation gives CASSLRTGGSGRVYEQYF.

This chain connects TRBV24-1 to TRBJ2-1; TRBD2 matches 10 bases. The CDR3 totals 20 residues. V shed 3 bases and J 7 bases; nucleotides not matched to a gene: 20. Germline assignment: CDR1 KGHDR and CDR2 SFDVKD. The CDR3 here is CATSDQTLGPAGGPRNEQFF. The CDR3, as DNA: TGTGCCACCAGTGATCAAACCTTAGGACCAGCGGGGGGGCCTCGAAATGAGCAGTTCTTC.

The gene calls are TRBV7-9 and TRBJ2-3, with D perhaps TRBD2 (5 bases). Germline loops: CDR1 SEHNR, CDR2 FQNEAQ (reference sequence). The CDR3 consists of 15 residues. V dropped 5 bases and J dropped 7 bases, with 19 bases sitting between them. The CDR3 region is CASSRGYPSDYTQYF. Here the CDR3 DNA reads TGTGCCAGCAGCCGCGGGTATCCGAGCGACTATACGCAGTATTTT.

The rearrangement joins TRBV7-2 to TRBJ2-5, with TRBD1 as a possible D gene (6 bases). The CDR3 runs 16 residues. Trimming left V 5 bases short and J 0 bases short, with 16 bases between. Germline loops: CDR1 SGHTA, CDR2 FQGNSA. The CDR3 DNA follows: TGTGCCAGCAGCAACCCTGGACAGCACTACCAAGAGACCCAGTACTTC. Residues: CASSNPGQHYQETQYF.

This clone was seen a single time. The chain carries TRBV18 and TRBJ1-4; TRBD1 matches 7 bases. This CDR3 spans 14 amino acids. Germline values: CDR1 KGHSH, CDR2 LQKENI. Trimming took 3 bases from V and 4 from J; bases not matched to a gene: 2. The DNA for the CDR3 is TGTGCCAGCTCACCGGGACAGCGTAATGAAAAACTGTTTTTT. It codes for CASSPGQRNEKLFF.

The chain recombines TRBV10-2 with TRBJ2-1, with 11 bases identical to TRBD1. CDR1 is WSHSY and CDR2 is SAAADI in the germline V gene. The V and J ends lost 5 bases and 7 bases, in that order; junction bases with no gene match: 7. This CDR3 has 15 residues. The CDR3 DNA is TGCGCCAGCAGTCCGTTCCGGGACAGGGGGAATGAGCAGTTCTTC. The encoded protein is CASSPFRDRGNEQFF.